The 14 T cell receptor beta chains listed next were all sequenced from one sample in a study of cytomegalovirus exposure and HLA in healthy donors (dated by TCRdb to 2015 to 2018). Receptors were amplified or captured by the immunoSEQ multiplex PCR assay. For the multiplex PCR, a mixture combining 60 forward primers for TCR Vbeta segments and 13 reverse primers for TCR Jbeta segments was used. In its TCRdb copy, this immuneACCESS table keeps in-frame sequences only and misses some clones. Where compared with another copy, unresolved V genes explain less than half of these, and the others have no known cause. Recorded for this sample are about 150,000 clones; approximately 72% of them occurred a single time. Approximately 3% of the sample goes to the ten largest clones. Source material: PBMCs. All receptors come from a man between 18 and 35 years old in good health and CMV-seronegative.

This clone has more than one count but fewer than ten. This rearrangement joins TRBV28 to TRBJ2-1; 11 positions match TRBD2. CDR1 is MDHEN, CDR2 SYDVKM, per germline. The ends lost 3 bases at V and 6 bases at J; junction bases unmatched: 4. There are 15 residues in the CDR3. The CDR3 is CASSLGLADSNEQFF. The CDR3 bases are TGTGCCAGCAGTTTGGGACTAGCGGACAGCAATGAGCAGTTCTTC.

The chain couples TRBV10-3 to TRBJ1-2, with 8 bases fitting TRBD1. The CDR3 runs to 16 residues. From germline, CDR1 is ENHRY and CDR2 SYGVKD. Trimming at V came to 3 bases and at J to 6 bases, leaving 12 bases not matched to a gene. The CDR3 sequence: CAISDPTSGTGDGYTF. The CDR3 region has the DNA TGTGCCATCAGTGATCCAACCTCCGGGACAGGTGATGGCTACACCTTC.

CDR3 in amino acids: CASRQPGYGYTF. Here the CDR3 DNA reads TGTGCCAGCAGACAGCCCGGCTATGGCTACACCTTC. The genes are TRBV2 and TRBJ1-2, with no clear D. From germline, CDR1 is SNHLY and CDR2 FYNNEI. Trimming cost V 6 bases and J 4 bases, with 9 bases left between them. The CDR3 totals 12 residues.

This chain links TRBV10-3 with TRBJ1-1; TRBD1 matches 8 bases. Germline assignment: CDR1 ENHRY and CDR2 SYGVKD. The V and J ends lost 4 bases and 0 bases, in that order; junction bases with no gene match: 1. The CDR3 spans 14 residues. In nucleotides, the CDR3 is TGTGCCATCAGTGCACAGGGGGTGAACACTGAAGCTTTCTTT. Its protein product is CAISAQGVNTEAFF.

The V and J genes are TRBV11-2 and TRBJ2-1, with 7 bases that match TRBD2. Per germline, CDR1 SGHAT and CDR2 FQNNGV. The CDR3 totals 13 residues. Unmatched junction bases numbered 5, after V lost 1 base and J lost 11 bases. CDR3 in DNA: TGTGCCAGCAGCTTAGTTCTAGCGGATAAGCAGTTCTTC. Its protein product is CASSLVLADKQFF.

The chain carries TRBV6-5 and TRBJ1-1; D ambiguous. CDR1 is MNHEY, CDR2 SVGAGI, per germline. Trimming took 6 bases from V and 5 from J, leaving 16 bases between them. This CDR3 spans 14 amino acids. CDR3 region: CASSNGGFGTEAFF. The CDR3 coding sequence is TGTGCCAGCAGCAATGGAGGGTTTGGGACTGAAGCTTTCTTT.

This clone has just one count. The genes are TRBV25-1 and TRBJ2-5; D not certain. CDR3 size: 13 residues. The V and J ends lost 0 bases and 7 bases respectively, with 9 bases between them. Germline V gives CDR1 MGHDK, CDR2 SYGVNS. CDR3 sequence (DNA): TGTGCCAGCAGTGAATATGCACCAGGGACCCAGTACTTC. The encoded protein is CASSEYAPGTQYF. The full variable domain, completed using reference TRBV25-1 and TRBJ2-5, is EADIYQTPRYLVIGTGKKITLECSQTMGHDKMYWYQQDPGMELHLIHYSYGVNSTEKGDLSSESTVSRIRTEHFPLTLESARPSHTSQYLCASSEYAPGTQYFGPGTRLLVL.

The chain recombines TRBV5-5 with TRBJ1-2; D is perhaps TRBD1 (5 bases). This CDR3 contains 15 residues. Germline-derived CDR1 and CDR2 are SGHKS and YYEKEE (reference sequence). V lost 0 bases and J 6 bases, leaving 15 bases between the germline ends. This CDR3 reads CASSLDMQGGDGYTF. The DNA of the CDR3 is TGTGCCAGCAGCTTGGATATGCAGGGTGGGGATGGCTACACCTTC.

The CDR3 loop is CASSYSTGGYEQYF. In DNA, the CDR3 is TGTGCCAGCAGTTACTCGACAGGGGGCTACGAGCAGTACTTC. This chain connects TRBV6-5 to TRBJ2-7; TRBD1 agrees at 9 bases. Germline CDR1 MNHEY, CDR2 SVGAGI. This CDR3 is built from 14 residues. Trimming removed 0 bases from V and 3 bases from J; junction bases left unmatched: 0.

The rearrangement uses TRBV5-5 and TRBJ2-1, with a possible D match to TRBD1 (6 bases). The germline V gene encodes CDR1 SGHKS and CDR2 YYEKEE (reference sequence). V lost 3 bases, J lost 9 bases, and 22 bases lay in between. This CDR3 has 16 residues. CDR3 residues: CASSSRGRVGIGEQFF. CDR3 nucleotide sequence: TGTGCCAGCAGCTCCAGGGGCAGGGTGGGAATCGGTGAGCAGTTCTTC.

The genes are TRBV4-1 and TRBJ2-1; D may be TRBD2 (6 bases). Germline CDR1 reads MGHRA; CDR2 reads YSYEKL. V was shortened by 0 bases and J by 7 bases, with 10 bases between the two germline ends. CDR3 length: 14 amino acids. The CDR3 reads CASSQDFGRNEQFF. For the CDR3, the DNA is TGCGCCAGCAGCCAAGATTTCGGGAGAAATGAGCAGTTCTTC.

As concerns this clone: The junction and the germline gene differ at one end; a read error may be behind it. V and J are TRBV4-2 and TRBJ2-6; TRBD1 agrees at 10 bases. The length of the CDR3 is 20 residues. The germline V gene encodes CDR1 LGHNA and CDR2 YNFKEQ. The CDR3 region is CASSQPPGQGLTPGANGLTF. CDR3 bases: TGTGCCAGCAGCCAACCCCCGGGACAGGGGTTGACACCTGGGGCCAACGGCCTGACTTTC.

The genes are TRBV9 and TRBJ2-1; a possible D gene is TRBD1 (6 bases). Germline CDR1 SGDLS, CDR2 YYNGEE. Trimming pared 0 bases from V and 3 bases from J, leaving 13 bases between. The CDR3 totals 16 residues. The DNA of the CDR3 is TGTGCCAGCAGCGTAGCCGACAGGCCTAACTACAATGAGCAGTTCTTC. Its translation is CASSVADRPNYNEQFF.

The genes are TRBV10-3 and TRBJ2-7, with 7 bases lining up with TRBD1. Trimming removed 4 bases from V and 0 bases from J; junction bases left unmatched: 3. The V gene's germline CDR1 is ENHRY and CDR2 SYGVKD. The CDR3 totals 14 residues. CDR3 loop: CAISGTGRSYEQYV. The DNA of the CDR3 is TGTGCCATCAGTGGGACAGGCCGCTCCTACGAGCAGTACGTC.